Following are 27 T cell receptor beta chains from one sample sequenced in a study of cytomegalovirus exposure and HLA in healthy donors. Use of 60 Vbeta and 13 Jbeta primers characterized the PCR. Profiled with immunoSEQ multiplex PCR; TCRdb holds only in-frame clones, not every one. The sample yields hundreds of thousands of clones, over 65% seen once. Sequencing was done on a sample of PBMCs. The source of these receptors is a man between 18 and 29 years old in good health and CMV-seronegative.

This clone was seen a few times. CDR3 in amino acids: CASSPRGGEGAGELFF. In DNA form, the CDR3 reads TGTGCCAGCAGCCCCCGGGGGGGCGAGGGAGCAGGGGAGCTGTTTTTT. The chain couples TRBV13 to TRBJ2-2, with 8 bases matching TRBD2. V gave up 5 bases and J gave up 8 bases; unmatched junction bases: 13. Germline assignment: CDR1 PRHDT and CDR2 FYEKMQ (reference sequence). The CDR3 contains 16 residues.

J is TRBJ2-5 and V is TRBV9; D perhaps matches TRBD2 (5 bases). The J call may be in error: the DNA end matches TRBJ2-7 better. CDR1 and CDR2 (germline): SGDLS, YYNGEE. The CDR3 has 14 amino acids. In DNA form, the CDR3 reads TGTGCCAGCACTAAGACTACCCTTACCTACGAGCAGTACTTC. Amino acids: CASTKTTLTYEQYF.

The chain links TRBV5-6 to TRBJ2-3; 7 bases line up with TRBD2. Germline V gene sequence: CDR1 SGHDT, CDR2 YYEEEE. The J segment lost 6 bases and the V segment lost 2 bases, leaving 9 bases of the junction unmatched. This CDR3 region has 15 residues. CDR3 loop: CASSLLAQGSDTQYF. CDR3 in DNA: TGTGCCAGCAGCTTACTAGCGCAAGGGTCTGATACGCAGTATTTT.

The gene calls are TRBV7-9 and TRBJ2-5, with 9 bases fitting TRBD1. V gave up 4 bases and J gave up 5 bases; unmatched junction bases: 5. The germline CDR1 and CDR2 sequences are SEHNR and FQNEAQ (reference sequence). This CDR3 spans 14 amino acids. CDR3 DNA: TGTGCCAGCAGCTGGGGACAGGGTGATGAGACCCAGTACTTC. It translates to CASSWGQGDETQYF.

The chain joins TRBV7-9 to TRBJ1-2; 8 bases line up with TRBD1. This CDR3 has 16 residues. Germline CDR1 SEHNR, CDR2 FQNEAQ (reference sequence). Trimming removed 8 bases from V and 3 bases from J; junction bases left unmatched: 14. CDR3 DNA sequence: TGTGCCAGCGGAGGACAGGGAAGCTTCAGTTACTATGGCTACACCTTC. The encoded protein is CASGGQGSFSYYGYTF.

There are a few counts of this clone. The V call is TRBV9, the J call TRBJ1-5, with 7 bases matching TRBD1. V shed 0 bases and J 7 bases; nucleotides not matched to a gene: 13. The CDR3 length is 17 residues. Germline V lookup: CDR1 SGDLS, CDR2 YYNGEE. The CDR3 sequence is CASSVGGQSGAGQPQHF. The DNA of the CDR3 is TGTGCCAGCAGCGTAGGGGGACAGTCAGGAGCCGGGCAGCCCCAGCATTTT.

V gene TRBV5-5 combines with J gene TRBJ2-1; 7 bases agree with TRBD2. The CDR3 is 16 amino acids. V gave up 2 bases and J gave up 9 bases; unmatched junction bases: 14. Germline V gives CDR1 SGHKS, CDR2 YYEKEE (reference sequence). The CDR3 spells CASSFLGGSSSVEQFF. The CDR3 DNA reads TGTGCCAGCAGCTTCTTGGGAGGGAGTTCTTCGGTTGAGCAGTTCTTC.

This clone has just a few counts. V and J are TRBV6-1 and TRBJ1-2, with TRBD1 identical over 7 bases. After removal of 5 bases from V and 4 bases from J, the junction contained 7 bases not matched to a gene. This CDR3 contains 14 residues. Germline loops: CDR1 MNHNS, CDR2 SASEGT. The CDR3 DNA sequence: TGTGCCAGCAGTCAACTGACAGGGTTCTATGGCTACACCTTC. It codes for CASSQLTGFYGYTF.

This sequence joins TRBV4-1 and TRBJ2-7; 7 bases are a match to TRBD1. V gave up 3 bases and J gave up 5 bases; unmatched junction bases: 7. CDR1 and CDR2 from the germline V gene are MGHRA and YSYEKL. The CDR3 extends over 14 amino acids. The chain's CDR3 is CASSHTQGLDEQYF. The CDR3, as DNA: TGCGCCAGCAGCCACACACAGGGGTTGGACGAGCAGTACTTC.

The chain combines TRBV10-1 with TRBJ2-5; 7 bases align to TRBD1. CDR1 and CDR2 from the germline V gene are WNHNN and SYGVQD (reference sequence). CDR3 length equals 13 residues. Trimming at V came to 3 bases and at J to 7 bases, leaving 5 bases not matched to a gene. CDR3 nucleotide sequence: TGCGCCAGCAGTGACCCACAGGGGATGACCCAGTACTTC. Translation: CASSDPQGMTQYF.

About this clone itself: The germline gene is not matched at one end of the junction; a read error may be the cause. The chain links TRBV6-1 to TRBJ2-7, with 8 bases matching TRBD2. CDR1 MNHNS and CDR2 SASEGT come from the germline V gene. The CDR3 contains 15 residues. CDR3 sequence: CTSRAILTSDYEQYF. Here the CDR3 DNA reads TGTACCAGCAGAGCTATATTGACTAGCGACTACGAGCAGTACTTC.

This chain uses TRBV5-6 with TRBJ2-3; a weak D match, TRBD1 (6 bases). The V and J ends lost 0 bases and 2 bases respectively, with 10 bases between them. This CDR3 is 15 amino acids long. Germline V gene lookup returns CDR1 SGHDT and CDR2 YYEEEE. The CDR3 coding sequence is TGTGCCAGCAGCTTGGGTTGGACAGTCACAGATACGCAGTATTTT. This translates into CASSLGWTVTDTQYF.

This clone was detected a few times. V and J are TRBV30 and TRBJ2-1; TRBD2 agrees at 9 bases. Germline V gene lookup returns CDR1 GTSNPN and CDR2 SVGIG (reference sequence). The CDR3 has 13 residues. Trimming removed 4 bases from V and 4 bases from J; junction bases left unmatched: 2. CDR3 amino acids: CAWNAGGYNEQFF. In DNA form, the CDR3 reads TGTGCCTGGAATGCGGGGGGGTACAATGAGCAGTTCTTC.

The chain combines TRBV4-1 with TRBJ2-3; D remains unclear. Deletions cut 0 bases from V and 0 bases from J, with 4 bases between. The length of the CDR3 is 14 residues. The V gene's germline CDR1 is MGHRA and CDR2 YSYEKL. CDR3 in DNA: TGCGCCAGCAGCCAAGACAGAAGCACAGATACGCAGTATTTT. It specifies CASSQDRSTDTQYF.

The chain combines TRBV10-1 with TRBJ1-2, with D perhaps TRBD1 (5 bases). The CDR3 is made up of 14 amino acids. Trimming cost V 6 bases and J 0 bases, with 11 bases left between them. Germline V gives CDR1 WNHNN, CDR2 SYGVQD (reference sequence). The CDR3 protein is CASSAGGTNYGYTF. DNA of the CDR3: TGCGCCAGCAGCGCCGGGGGGACTAACTATGGCTACACCTTC.

The CDR3 DNA is TGCGCCAGCAGCCAAGTGGGACAGTCCTACGAGCAGTACTTC. Encoded protein: CASSQVGQSYEQYF. This chain joins TRBV4-1 and TRBJ2-7; 7 bases line up with TRBD1. The ends lost 1 base at V and 1 base at J; junction bases unmatched: 1. Germline assignment: CDR1 MGHRA and CDR2 YSYEKL. The CDR3 is made up of 14 amino acids.

The CDR3 here is CATSRDMGGTEAFF. The CDR3 nucleotides read TGTGCCACCAGCAGAGATATGGGAGGCACTGAAGCTTTCTTT. The V and J genes are TRBV15 and TRBJ1-1; D remains unclear. Trimming cost V 0 bases and J 4 bases, with 9 bases left between them. CDR3 length: 14 residues. Per germline, CDR1 LNHNV and CDR2 YYDKDF (reference sequence).

The chain combines TRBV28 with TRBJ1-6, with 7 bases aligning to TRBD1. Losses at the gene ends were 4 bases for V and 8 bases for J; bases not matched to a gene: 14. The CDR3 length is 17 residues. Germline assignment: CDR1 MDHEN and CDR2 SYDVKM. CDR3 sequence reads: CASSSQQTGIRDSPLHF. In DNA, the CDR3 is TGTGCCAGCAGTTCTCAACAGACAGGGATTAGGGATTCACCCCTCCACTTT.

V and J are TRBV30 and TRBJ1-4; D unresolved. CDR1 is GTSNPN, CDR2 SVGIG, per germline (reference sequence). Trimming cost V 2 bases and J 4 bases, with 5 bases left between them. The CDR3 covers 12 residues. CDR3 region: CAWSLYNEKLFF. As DNA, the CDR3 is TGTGCCTGGAGTCTTTATAATGAAAAACTGTTTTTT.

This clone was detected only a few times. The V gene is TRBV10-3, the J gene TRBJ2-3; D ambiguous. This CDR3 has 18 residues. Per germline, CDR1 ENHRY and CDR2 SYGVKD. Between the trimmed V and J ends, which lost 0 bases and 3 bases, there was a span of 19 bases. The CDR3 DNA reads as TGTGCCATCAGTGAGTCGAAAGCCCTTAGCCTATCGACAGATACGCAGTATTTT. It translates to CAISESKALSLSTDTQYF.

The V gene is TRBV28, the J gene TRBJ2-3; the D is unclear. CDR1 and CDR2 from the germline V gene are MDHEN and SYDVKM. Trimming removed 3 bases from V and 6 bases from J, with 7 bases in between. The CDR3 covers 12 residues. The CDR3 coding sequence is TGTGCCAGCAGTTTTCTTCGGGATACGCAGTATTTT. It encodes CASSFLRDTQYF. The full variable domain, rest sourced from reference TRBV28 and TRBJ2-3, is DVKVTQSSRYLVKRTGEKVFLECVQDMDHENMFWYRQDPGLGLRLIYFSYDVKMKEKGDIPEGYSVSREKKERFSLILESASTNQTSMYLCASSFLRDTQYFGPGTRLTVL.

This clone was observed a handful of times. The chain carries TRBV29-1 and TRBJ1-5, with 7 bases identical to TRBD1. Germline V CDR1 and CDR2: SQVTM, ANQGSEA. With 4 bases clipped from V and 5 bases from J, the junction kept 5 bases outside the gene matches. The CDR3 has 13 residues. CDR3 DNA sequence: TGCAGCGTTGCGACAGGGAGGCATCAGCCCCAGCATTTT. This sequence encodes CSVATGRHQPQHF.

This clone was seen just once. This chain links TRBV7-9 with TRBJ1-3; 10 bases map to TRBD1. The germline V gene encodes CDR1 SEHNR and CDR2 FQNEAQ (reference sequence). Losses at the gene ends were 1 base for V and 8 bases for J; bases not matched to a gene: 2. There are 14 residues in the CDR3. The CDR3 DNA is TGTGCCAGCAGCTTAGGACAGGGGGCAGACACCATATATTTT. This codes for CASSLGQGADTIYF.

The chain combines TRBV11-3 with TRBJ2-3; 7 bases map to TRBD2. With 0 bases clipped from V and 1 base from J, the junction kept 4 bases outside the gene matches. The CDR3 runs to 16 residues. Germline V gene lookup returns CDR1 SGHNT and CDR2 YENEEA. The CDR3, as DNA: TGTGCCAGCAGCTTAGATTCACGGGAGGGCACAGATACGCAGTATTTT. Translated, it gives CASSLDSREGTDTQYF.

The genes are TRBV30 and TRBJ1-5; possibly TRBD1 for D (5 bases). The CDR3 consists of 13 residues. With 3 bases removed from V and 11 bases from J, the gap between germline ends came to 17 bases. Germline CDR1 and CDR2: GTSNPN and SVGIG (reference sequence). This chain's CDR3 is CAWSQNQKGTQHF. The CDR3 coding sequence is TGTGCCTGGAGCCAAAATCAAAAGGGGACCCAGCATTTT. Based on the CDR3 plus reference TRBV30 and TRBJ1-5, the full variable domain is SQTIHQWPATLVQPVGSPLSLECTVEGTSNPNLYWYRQAAGRGLQLLFYSVGIGQISSEVPQNLSASRPQDRQFILSSKKLLLSDSGFYLCAWSQNQKGTQHFGDGTRLSIL.

This clone was picked up one time. The chain employs TRBV28 and TRBJ1-2, with 7 positions matching TRBD1. J was trimmed by 4 bases and V by 2 bases; bases with no gene match: 4. The V gene's germline CDR1 is MDHEN and CDR2 SYDVKM. This CDR3 has 14 residues. CDR3 region: CASSLPAGGYGYTF. CDR3 bases: TGTGCCAGCAGTTTACCCGCAGGGGGCTATGGCTACACCTTC.

For this clone: This sample includes further DNA sequences coding for the same CDR3. The rearrangement joins TRBV19 to TRBJ1-3; perhaps TRBD1 as D (5 bases). Trimming cost V 5 bases and J 2 bases, with 16 bases left between them. Germline V gene data show CDR1 as LNHDA and CDR2 as SQIVND (reference sequence). This CDR3 comprises 16 residues. The CDR3 bases are TGTGCCAGTAGTCAAGTCACAGGATTTGCTGGAAACACCATATATTTT. This encodes CASSQVTGFAGNTIYF.